Following are 20 T cell receptor beta chains from one sample sequenced in a study of CD8 T cells in Susac syndrome. Random hexamers were used to reverse transcribe an amount of about 0.45 to 1 ug RNA. TCRdb itself ran the immunoSEQ multiplex PCR reads through MiXCR, one entry per CDR3 protein. The sample lists around 100,000 distinct CDR3 sequences; 95% were seen once. The specimen sequenced was CD8+ T cells from PBMCs. These receptor sequences come from a human donor with Susac syndrome.

This rearrangement joins TRBV20-1 to TRBJ2-7, with D tentatively TRBD2 (6 bases). Looked up from germline, CDR1 is DFQATT and CDR2 is SNEGSKA (reference sequence). The germline V and J ends were trimmed by 5 bases and 2 bases, with 19 bases remaining between them. The CDR3 has 15 amino acids. The CDR3 DNA reads TGCAGTGCTTCCGCGGGACTTTCCGCGGCCTACGAGCAGTACTTC. It translates to CSASAGLSAAYEQYF.

CDR3 loop: CASTVGGENTEAFF. CDR3 nucleotide sequence: TGTGCCAGCACCGTGGGGGGGGAGAACACTGAAGCTTTCTTT. The V call is TRBV7-9, the J call TRBJ1-1, with a weak D call TRBD1 (5 bases). The CDR3 loop spans 14 amino acids. The germline V gene encodes CDR1 SEHNR and CDR2 FQNEAQ (reference sequence). Trimming took off 7 bases at V and 1 base at J, with 13 bases between the two ends.

This chain joins TRBV18 and TRBJ2-2; no clear D gene. The CDR3 contains 12 residues. Germline V gene data show CDR1 as KGHSH and CDR2 as LQKENI. V was cut by 0 bases and J by 6 bases, with 2 bases left in between. The CDR3 loop is CASSPPPGELFF. The CDR3 DNA reads as TGTGCCAGCTCACCACCCCCCGGGGAGCTGTTTTTT.

The chain uses TRBV4-2 and TRBJ2-5; D is unclear. The germline V gene has CDR1 LGHNA and CDR2 YNFKEQ. This CDR3 is 15 amino acids long. Trimming removed 1 base from V and 5 bases from J, with 14 bases in between. The chain's CDR3 is CASSQASSDVETQYF. DNA for the CDR3: TGTGCCAGCAGCCAAGCGTCAAGCGATGTCGAGACCCAGTACTTC.

The chain uses TRBV3-1 and TRBJ2-7, with D perhaps assigned TRBD1 or TRBD2 (5 bases each). The CDR3 runs to 13 residues. CDR1 is LGHDT, CDR2 YNNKEL, per germline (reference sequence). The ends were cut back, 3 bases at V and 2 bases at J, with 8 bases in the middle. The CDR3 loop is CASSQGDPYEQYF. In DNA, the CDR3 is TGTGCCAGCAGCCAGGGGGACCCCTACGAGCAGTACTTC.

This clonotype was counted a few times. The J gene is TRBJ2-5, the V gene TRBV29-1; no clear D gene. The CDR3 is made up of 12 amino acids. V lost 4 bases and J lost 1, with 7 bases in between. CDR1 and CDR2 from the germline V gene are SQVTM and ANQGSEA. Here the CDR3 DNA reads TGCAGCGTTGTTGACGCCCAAGAGACCCAGTACTTC. Its translation: CSVVDAQETQYF.

V is TRBV2 and J is TRBJ2-1; 7 positions agree with TRBD1. Germline assignment: CDR1 SNHLY and CDR2 FYNNEI. V trimming: 5 bases; J trimming: 4 bases; junction bases outside the gene matches: 2. CDR3 length: 13 amino acids. CDR3: CASSTDRYNEQFF. In nucleotides, the CDR3 is TGTGCCAGCAGTACGGACAGGTACAATGAGCAGTTCTTC. The full variable domain, rest sourced from reference TRBV2 and TRBJ2-1, is EPEVTQTPSHQVTQMGQEVILRCVPISNHLYFYWYRQILGQKVEFLVSFYNNEISEKSEIFDDQFSVERPDGSNFTLKIRSTKLEDSAMYFCASSTDRYNEQFFGPGTRLTVL.

The chain joins TRBV5-1 to TRBJ1-6; TRBD1 matches at 9 bases. The CDR3 length is 15 residues. The germline V gene encodes CDR1 SGHRS and CDR2 YFSETQ. With 0 bases clipped from V and 9 bases from J, the junction kept 4 bases outside the gene matches. CDR3 loop: CASSLGTGVASPLHF. The DNA of the CDR3 is TGCGCCAGCAGCTTGGGGACAGGGGTAGCTTCACCCCTCCACTTT.

The chain recombines TRBV3-1 with TRBJ2-5, with a tentative D call TRBD1 (5 bases). This CDR3 comprises 17 residues. V lost 0 bases, J lost 4 bases, and 18 bases lay in between. CDR1 and CDR2 (germline): LGHDT, YNNKEL (reference sequence). The CDR3 nucleotides are TGTGCCAGCAGCCAAGATTTCCCCGCTAGGGGTACAGAGACCCAGTACTTC. It codes for CASSQDFPARGTETQYF.

The chain recombines TRBV12-3 or TRBV12-4 with TRBJ2-7; D is uncertain. This CDR3 has 13 residues. Deletions cut 5 bases from V and 7 bases from J, with 15 bases between. CDR3 bases: TGTGCCAGCAGTCCACGAACTATGTTGGAGCAGTACTTC. It codes for CASSPRTMLEQYF.

The gene calls are TRBV15 and TRBJ2-7; TRBD1 might be the D (6 bases). V lost 0 bases and J lost 0, with 9 bases in between. The germline V gene encodes CDR1 LNHNV and CDR2 YYDKDF (reference sequence). The CDR3 length is 15 residues. The CDR3 is CATSRELDSSYEQYF. In DNA form, the CDR3 reads TGTGCCACCAGCAGAGAATTGGACAGCTCCTACGAGCAGTACTTC.

Comment on this clonotype: The junction shows a germline mismatch at one end, possibly a read error. The chain links TRBV4-1 to TRBJ1-2; D not resolved. The CDR3 is 12 amino acids. Germline lookup yields CDR1 MGHRA and CDR2 YSYEKL. The CDR3 sequence is CASRPHLGPVAF. The CDR3, as DNA: TGCGCCAGCAGACCACACCTCGGACCAGTTGCCTTC.

The CDR3 is CASREGQSFAKNIQYF. The CDR3 DNA is TGTGCCAGCAGAGAGGGACAGAGTTTTGCCAAAAACATTCAGTACTTC. This chain joins TRBV6-1 and TRBJ2-4; 7 positions agree with TRBD1. The V gene's germline CDR1 is MNHNS and CDR2 SASEGT. The J segment lost 1 base and the V segment lost 6 bases, leaving 9 bases of the junction unmatched. The CDR3 has 16 residues.

V and J are TRBV4-1 and TRBJ2-4; D possibly uses TRBD1 or TRBD2 (5 bases each). The germline V gene encodes CDR1 MGHRA and CDR2 YSYEKL. V dropped 3 bases and J dropped 0 bases, with 15 bases sitting between them. This CDR3 has 17 residues. The CDR3 DNA is TGCGCCAGCAGCCAGCCGCTAGAGGGGCGAGCCAAAAACATTCAGTACTTC. This codes for CASSQPLEGRAKNIQYF.

The rearrangement joins TRBV9 to TRBJ1-1; the D gene is possibly TRBD1 (5 bases). The CDR3 has 14 amino acids. Germline lookup yields CDR1 SGDLS and CDR2 YYNGEE. V gave up 4 bases and J gave up 1 base, with 11 bases separating them. CDR3 in amino acids: CASSPLQANTEAFF. The CDR3 DNA reads as TGTGCCAGCAGCCCCTTACAGGCGAACACTGAAGCTTTCTTT.

The chain carries TRBV15 and TRBJ2-1; 7 bases are a match to TRBD1. Germline V gene lookup returns CDR1 LNHNV and CDR2 YYDKDF (reference sequence). Unmatched junction bases numbered 9, after V lost 0 bases and J lost 13 bases. This CDR3 contains 14 residues. DNA for the CDR3: TGTGCCACCAGCAGAGATCCCGCCGGGACAGATCAGTTCTTC. This codes for CATSRDPAGTDQFF.

This clonotype was recorded a few times. This rearrangement joins TRBV12-3 or TRBV12-4 to TRBJ2-7, with 7 bases identical to TRBD1. V lost 4 bases to trimming and J lost 1 base; unmatched junction nucleotides: 1. CDR3 length equals 13 residues. The CDR3 DNA reads as TGTGCCAGCAGTTCCAGGGGGTCCTACGAGCAGTACTTC. The encoded protein is CASSSRGSYEQYF.

The V and J genes are TRBV29-1 and TRBJ1-1; possible D gene TRBD1, 5 bases. There are 13 residues in the CDR3. V lost 8 bases, J lost 1 base, and 14 bases lay in between. Germline CDR1 reads SQVTM; CDR2 reads ANQGSEA. CDR3 region: CSSLGGTNTEAFF. CDR3 nucleotides: TGCAGCAGTTTGGGTGGGACGAACACTGAAGCTTTCTTT.

V and J are TRBV29-1 and TRBJ1-3; no reliable D call. The CDR3 extends over 12 amino acids. V dropped 4 bases and J dropped 0 bases, with 4 bases sitting between them. In germline, CDR1 is SQVTM, CDR2 ANQGSEA. The CDR3 DNA is TGCAGCGTTGCAGTCTCTGGAAACACCATATATTTT. Its protein product is CSVAVSGNTIYF.

The chain combines TRBV29-1 with TRBJ2-1; tentatively, D is TRBD1 (6 bases). Germline CDR1 SQVTM, CDR2 ANQGSEA. Deletions cut 5 bases from V and 6 bases from J, with 17 bases between. The CDR3 covers 14 residues. In DNA, the CDR3 is TGCAGCGTTACCCAACGGACAGCCGGCAATGAGCAGTTCTTC. This translates into CSVTQRTAGNEQFF.